A single sample is the source of the 28 T cell receptor beta chains below, sequenced in a study of CD8+CD57+ T cells in acquired aplastic anemia (dated by TCRdb to 2016 to 2018). Patients chosen for sequencing had shown expansion of CD8+CD57+ cells by flow cytometry. Sequencing relied on an Illumina HiSeq 2000. TCR beta VDJ combination and CDR3 sequence profiling used genomic DNA as the template. Using fastp trimming at Q25 and MiXCR clonotype assembly, TCRdb reanalyzed the public sequencing data and kept in-frame beta chains. Every distinct CDR3 protein forms one entry, paired with its most common genes and DNA. The sample table records 150,000 to 200,000 distinct CDR3 sequences; 48% of these occur just once. Under 2% of the sample comes from the top ten. The sample comprised sorted CD4+, CD8+, or CD8+CD57+ T cells (not recorded which) from PBMCs. The receptors originated from a human donor with aplastic anemia.

Points on this clonotype: A junction boundary mismatches the germline segment, possibly from a read error. The V and J genes are TRBV20-1 and TRBJ2-5; unclear D gene. The CDR3 has 13 amino acids. The V gene's germline CDR1 is DFQATT and CDR2 SNEGSKA (reference sequence). The CDR3 loop is CSGVGMPKMTQYF. CDR3 DNA sequence: TGCAGTGGGGTGGGGATGCCGAAGATGACCCAGTACTTT.

This clonotype was seen a handful of times. The chain couples TRBV6-1 to TRBJ1-1, with 7 bases identical to TRBD1. The trim removed 4 bases at V and 6 bases at J, leaving 8 bases unmatched. The CDR3 runs to 14 residues. Germline V gene data show CDR1 as MNHNS and CDR2 as SASEGT. CDR3 bases: TGTGCCAGCAGTGCTACAGGGGTCAACGCTGAAGCTTTCTTT. Protein product: CASSATGVNAEAFF.

This clonotype is a singleton in its sample. The chain links TRBV25-1 to TRBJ2-5; 8 bases match TRBD1. Gene TRBJ2-7 matches the end of the DNA better, so the J call may be wrong. The CDR3 runs to 13 residues. Per germline, CDR1 MGHDK and CDR2 SYGVNS. In nucleotides, the CDR3 is TGTGCCAGCGCCAACAGGGGGTCTTACGAGCAGTACTTC. Its protein product is CASANRGSYEQYF.

The chain has TRBV4-3 and TRBJ2-1, with a tentative D call TRBD2 (5 bases). This CDR3 comprises 16 residues. V was cut by 0 bases and J by 9 bases, with 18 bases left in between. Germline V gene lookup returns CDR1 LGHNA and CDR2 YSLEER. The CDR3 region is CASSQDPQRPSGEQFF. As DNA, the CDR3 is TGCGCCAGCAGCCAAGATCCCCAGCGGCCAAGCGGTGAGCAGTTCTTC.

V usage is TRBV7-8 and J usage is TRBJ2-7, with 11 bases identical to TRBD1. V dropped 7 bases and J dropped 5; count of bases not matched to a gene: 16. This CDR3 spans 17 amino acids. The germline gives CDR1 SGHVS, CDR2 FQNEAQ. The CDR3 is CASIGTGGTYSSHEQYF. DNA of the CDR3: TGTGCCAGCATCGGGACAGGGGGGACCTACTCGTCCCACGAGCAGTACTTC.

This clonotype occurred many times. The V call is TRBV9, the J call TRBJ2-3; D is uncertain. V gave up 0 bases and J gave up 5 bases, with 13 bases separating them. Germline lookup yields CDR1 SGDLS and CDR2 YYNGEE. The CDR3 has 15 amino acids. The CDR3 reads CASSVGPTLGDTQYF. The CDR3 DNA is TGTGCCAGCAGCGTAGGGCCTACTTTGGGAGATACGCAGTATTTT.

This chain connects TRBV5-1 to TRBJ2-3; a possible D gene is TRBD2 (7 bases). Looked up from germline, CDR1 is SGHRS and CDR2 is YFSETQ. This CDR3 comprises 15 residues. Trimming took off 1 base at V and 0 bases at J, with 9 bases between the two ends. In DNA form, the CDR3 reads TGCGCCAGCAGCTTGAAGGGGGGGAGCACAGATACGCAGTATTTT. Amino acid sequence: CASSLKGGSTDTQYF.

The chain links TRBV7-2 to TRBJ2-7, with D possibly matching TRBD2 (5 bases). Deletions cut 5 bases from V and 7 bases from J, with 12 bases between. CDR3 length equals 12 residues. The germline gives CDR1 SGHTA, CDR2 FQGNSA. The DNA for the CDR3 is TGTGCCAGCAGCCATACAACGGGAGAGCAGTACTTC. This codes for CASSHTTGEQYF.

This clonotype was detected a few times. The chain carries TRBV11-2 and TRBJ2-3, with 11 bases matching TRBD2. Germline CDR1 SGHAT, CDR2 FQNNGV. The CDR3 runs 18 residues. With V trimmed by 1 base and J by 4 bases, 10 bases remained unmatched. This chain's CDR3 is CASSLVVAGGPGADTQYF. CDR3 bases: TGTGCCAGCAGCTTAGTCGTAGCGGGGGGGCCCGGCGCAGATACGCAGTATTTT.

This clonotype appeared a few times. This sequence joins TRBV11-2 and TRBJ2-6; D remains unclear. CDR1 SGHAT and CDR2 FQNNGV come from the germline V gene. The CDR3 is 17 residues long. Between the trimmed V and J ends, which lost 3 bases and 0 bases, there was a span of 12 bases. The CDR3 nucleotides read TGTGCCAGCAGCTTGATGGACGCAGGCTCTGGGGCCAACGTCCTGACTTTC. This gives the protein CASSLMDAGSGANVLTF.

This clonotype was observed at least ten times. The chain recombines TRBV7-9 with TRBJ2-7, with D tentatively TRBD2 (6 bases). The CDR3 runs 16 residues. Per germline, CDR1 SEHNR and CDR2 FQNEAQ (reference sequence). The V and J ends lost 5 bases and 3 bases respectively, with 20 bases between them. CDR3 bases: TGTGCCAGCAGCCGCGGAGGGGTGATGGGGAGCTACGAGCAGTACTTC. The encoded protein is CASSRGGVMGSYEQYF.

Details on this clonotype: A junction boundary mismatches the germline segment, possibly from a read error. V usage is TRBV5-4 and J usage is TRBJ2-2; D might be TRBD1 (6 bases). The CDR3 is made up of 14 amino acids. From germline, CDR1 is SGHNT and CDR2 YYREEE (reference sequence). In DNA form, the CDR3 reads TGTGCCAGCAGTCTCCGGACAGACACCAGGGAGCTGTTTTTT. Residues: CASSLRTDTRELFF. Variable domain in full (rest from reference TRBV5-4 and TRBJ2-2): ETGVTQSPTHLIKTRGQQVTLRCSSQSGHNTVSWYQQALGQGPQFIFQYYREEENGRGNFPPRFSGLQFPNYSSELNVNALELDDSALYLCASSLRTDTRELFFGEGSRLTVL.

V gene TRBV20-1 combines with J gene TRBJ2-7, with TRBD2 identical over 11 bases. TRBJ2-1 explains the end of the DNA better; the J call may be wrong. Germline V gene sequence: CDR1 DFQATT, CDR2 SNEGSKA (reference sequence). CDR3 size: 15 residues. CDR3 sequence reads: CSAREIAGGFNEQFF. The CDR3 region has the DNA TGCAGTGCTAGAGAGATAGCGGGAGGGTTCAATGAGCAGTTCTTC.

This clonotype has a count of ten or more. The chain carries TRBV12-3 or TRBV12-4 and TRBJ2-1; a weak D match, TRBD2 (6 bases). The V end lost 6 bases, the J end lost 8 bases, and 11 bases lay between the germline ends. The CDR3 is made up of 12 amino acids. The CDR3 region has the DNA TGTGCCAGCAGCCGGGGGATGGATGAGCAGTTCTTC. Translated, it gives CASSRGMDEQFF.

This chain links TRBV29-1 with TRBJ2-7, with TRBD1 identical over 7 bases. Trimming at V came to 5 bases and at J to 6 bases, leaving 7 bases not matched to a gene. CDR1 is SQVTM, CDR2 ANQGSEA, per germline. CDR3 size: 12 residues. The chain's CDR3 is CSVIRGSGEQYF. DNA of the CDR3: TGCAGCGTTATCAGGGGGTCTGGCGAGCAGTACTTC.

V gene TRBV20-1 combines with J gene TRBJ1-2; 8 positions match TRBD1. Germline V gene lookup returns CDR1 DFQATT and CDR2 SNEGSKA (reference sequence). CDR3 length: 14 residues. With V trimmed by 4 bases and J by 5 bases, 9 bases remained unmatched. The CDR3 is CSAIPRGRYYGYTF. The CDR3 DNA follows: TGCAGTGCTATCCCCAGGGGGCGGTATTATGGCTACACCTTC.

This clonotype has just a few counts. The V gene is TRBV15, the J gene TRBJ2-3, with D perhaps matching TRBD1 (6 bases). The CDR3 runs 14 residues. The V gene's germline CDR1 is LNHNV and CDR2 YYDKDF (reference sequence). V shed 4 bases and J shed 11 bases, with 19 bases lying between them. CDR3 sequence (DNA): TGTGCCACCAGCAACTACAGGGTGGGACAAATGCAGTATTTT. This encodes CATSNYRVGQMQYF.

This clonotype has a handful of counts. Being one base from a much bigger clone, this may be a read error. This chain joins TRBV19 and TRBJ1-4; D not resolved. Germline values: CDR1 LNHDA, CDR2 SQIVND (reference sequence). Trimming pared 5 bases from V and 0 bases from J, leaving 7 bases between. CDR3 length: 14 residues. The CDR3 DNA sequence: TGTGCCAGTAGTCTTGCCTCAACTAATGAAAAACTGTTTTTT. It is translated as CASSLASTNEKLFF.

In this sample, this clonotype turned up many times. This chain links TRBV6-1 with TRBJ1-6, with 8 bases lining up with TRBD1. V lost 2 bases and J lost 7; bases outside the gene matches: 7. Germline V gene data show CDR1 as MNHNS and CDR2 as SASEGT. The CDR3 sequence is 16 residues long. The CDR3 DNA sequence: TGTGCCAGCAGTGAAATTGCCGGACAGGGCAATTCACCCCTCCACTTT. Encoded protein: CASSEIAGQGNSPLHF.

This sequence joins TRBV25-1 and TRBJ2-1, with D tentatively TRBD2 (6 bases). V was shortened by 6 bases and J by 7 bases, with 7 bases between the two germline ends. CDR3 length: 11 amino acids. Germline CDR1 is MGHDK and CDR2 is SYGVNS. The CDR3 loop is CASRLANEQFF. The CDR3 region has the DNA TGTGCCAGCAGACTAGCTAATGAGCAGTTCTTC.

Note on this clonotype: A much larger clone is a single base away; this may be a read error. Here the CDR3 reads CTSSLGLSGTQYF. In DNA form, the CDR3 reads TGTACCAGCAGCTTAGGCCTCTCAGGGACCCAGTACTTC. The chain has TRBV7-2 and TRBJ2-5; D is ambiguous. CDR1 is SGHTA, CDR2 FQGNSA, per germline. The CDR3 runs to 13 residues. Between the trimmed V and J ends, which lost 1 base and 7 bases, there was a span of 10 bases.

This clonotype was detected many times. The V gene is TRBV27, the J gene TRBJ2-1, with D unclear. This CDR3 has 13 amino acids. Germline CDR1 MNHEY, CDR2 SMNVEV (reference sequence). Trimming cost V 4 bases and J 9 bases, with 13 bases left between them. The CDR3 sequence: CASSSTLTPEQFF. The CDR3 region has the DNA TGTGCCAGCAGTTCCACGCTGACTCCTGAGCAGTTCTTC.

The table lists this clonotype with a few counts. The chain is built from TRBV28 and TRBJ1-4, with D uncertain. This CDR3 has 14 residues. The germline CDR1 and CDR2 sequences are MDHEN and SYDVKM. Trimming took 6 bases from V and 4 from J, leaving 12 bases between them. The chain's CDR3 is CASSLGDLNEKLFF. In DNA, the CDR3 is TGTGCCAGCAGCCTTGGCGACCTTAATGAAAAACTGTTTTTT.

In this sample, this clonotype turned up many times. CDR3 loop: CASSVDAGRSYNEQFF. Written as DNA, the CDR3 is TGTGCCAGCAGCGTAGACGCGGGGCGCTCCTACAATGAGCAGTTCTTC. This chain connects TRBV9 to TRBJ2-1; D is perhaps TRBD2 (6 bases). Trimming took 0 bases from V and 0 from J, leaving 10 bases between them. The CDR3 covers 16 residues. Germline V gene data show CDR1 as SGDLS and CDR2 as YYNGEE.

This clonotype was recorded at least ten times. This rearrangement joins TRBV20-1 to TRBJ1-5; no clear D gene. The V gene's germline CDR1 is DFQATT and CDR2 SNEGSKA (reference sequence). This CDR3 spans 13 amino acids. With 6 bases removed from V and 4 bases from J, the gap between germline ends came to 13 bases. CDR3 sequence (DNA): TGCAGTGCCGCGACCGGAGAAAATCAGCCCCAGCATTTT. Its protein is CSAATGENQPQHF.

In regard to this clonotype: A much larger clonotype is one base distant, so this may be a read error. The rearrangement joins TRBV5-6 to TRBJ1-1; tentatively, D is TRBD1 (5 bases). Germline CDR1 is SGHDT and CDR2 is YYEEEE. Deletions cut 1 base from V and 0 bases from J, with 10 bases between. This CDR3 contains 15 residues. The CDR3 reads CASSLQGNVNTEAFF. The CDR3 nucleotides are TGTGCCAGCAGCTTGCAGGGAAACGTGAACACTGAAGCTTTCTTT.

This clonotype was seen ten or more times. The chain recombines TRBV2 with TRBJ2-5, with D possibly matching TRBD2 (5 bases). Trimming cost V 4 bases and J 4 bases, with 7 bases left between them. Germline V gene sequence: CDR1 SNHLY, CDR2 FYNNEI. The CDR3 extends over 12 amino acids. Here the CDR3 DNA reads TGTGCCAGCAGTGGTGAGGGAGAGACCCAGTACTTC. Translating gives CASSGEGETQYF.

This clonotype was observed a few times. The V gene is TRBV27, the J gene TRBJ2-2; 7 bases match TRBD2. This CDR3 spans 15 amino acids. Germline V gene sequence: CDR1 MNHEY, CDR2 SMNVEV (reference sequence). V lost 5 bases, J lost 4 bases, and 7 bases stayed unmatched. DNA of the CDR3: TGTGCCAGCAGTCCTGGGCCTAGCGGCACCGGGGAGCTGTTTTTT. It specifies CASSPGPSGTGELFF.